These T cell receptor beta chains were read from a single sample in a study of blood T cell repertoires in COVID-19. The method was immunoSEQ multiplex PCR; TCRdb's version includes in-frame clones alone and lacks a portion of them. The sample consists of about 170,000 clones, approximately 85% of them appearing once. The sample was peripheral blood. The receptor source for this set is a woman of 80 years or more with COVID-19, enrolled during active disease. The CDR3 runs from the conserved cysteine through the conserved F or W. The D gene is left open where the match is weak. Clone size appears in some rows only: once, few, many, or a class for an expanded clone.

V gene	J gene	clone size	D gene	CDR3 DNA	CDR3 protein
TRBV9	TRBJ2-4	NA	TRBD1	TGTGCCAGCAGCGGGAGCCGGGACAGAATAGCCAAAAACATTCAGTACTTC	CASSGSRDRIAKNIQYF
TRBV5-6	TRBJ2-5	NA	NA	TGTGCCAGCAGCACGGCCGGGAGCCAAGAGACCCAGTACTTC	CASSTAGSQETQYF
TRBV19	TRBJ2-1	NA	TRBD2	TGTGCCAGTAGTTCGAGACTAGCGACTCACAGCTCCTACAATGAGCAGTTCTTC	CASSSRLATHSSYNEQFF
TRBV10-2	TRBJ1-5	once	TRBD1	TGCGCCAGCAGTAGTTTGGACAGGGGATACGATCAGCCCCAGCATTTT	CASSSLDRGYDQPQHF
TRBV18	TRBJ1-3	NA	NA	TGTGCCAGCTCACCAGTCGTACTTGGTGGAAACACCATATATTTT	CASSPVVLGGNTIYF
TRBV30	TRBJ2-3	once	TRBD1	TGTGCCTGGAGTCCTGGGACAGGGGAGACAGATACGCAGTATTTT	CAWSPGTGETDTQYF
TRBV11-3	TRBJ1-1	NA	NA	TGTGCCAGCGGGCCGGGGGGAGGCACTGAAGCTTTCTTT	CASGPGGGTEAFF
TRBV19	TRBJ1-2	NA	TRBD1	TGTGCCAGTAGTTCCGGGACAGCAGCTAACTATGGCTACACCTTC	CASSSGTAANYGYTF
TRBV7-2	TRBJ2-7	NA	TRBD1	TGTGCCAGCAGCTTCAGTGGACAGGGGGCAAGCGTCTACGAGCAGTACTTC	CASSFSGQGASVYEQYF
TRBV7-9	TRBJ2-6	NA	TRBD2	TGTGCCAGCAGCTGGCTAAGGAGCGGGGCTGGGGCCAACGTCCTGACTTTC	CASSWLRSGAGANVLTF
TRBV18	TRBJ1-4	NA	NA	TGTGCCAGCTCAGGGGCGCCCAATGAAAAACTGTTTTTT	CASSGAPNEKLFF
TRBV7-3	TRBJ1-1	NA	NA	TGTGCCAGCAGCCCCGGAGTATGGAGTGCTGAAGCTTTCTTT	CASSPGVWSAEAFF
TRBV24-1	TRBJ2-3	NA	TRBD2	TGTGCCACCAGTGGAGGGGCGGGGGTCACAGATACGCAGTATTTT	CATSGGAGVTDTQYF
TRBV6-4	TRBJ1-1	NA	NA	TGTGCCAGCAGAAAAGAACCTGGACAGAACACTGAAGCTTTCTTT	CASRKEPGQNTEAFF
TRBV3-1/TRBV3-2	TRBJ1-2	NA	TRBD1	TGTGCCAGCAGCCAGCCGACCGGGACAGTCAACTATGGCTACACCTTC	CASSQPTGTVNYGYTF
TRBV19	TRBJ2-7	NA	NA	TGTGCCAGTAGTACGACTGTCGGGTCCTACGAGCAGTACTTC	CASSTTVGSYEQYF
TRBV7-2	TRBJ1-5	NA	TRBD1	TGTGCCAGCAGCTTAGCAGGGACAGGGCTTAGCAATCAGCCCCAGCATTTT	CASSLAGTGLSNQPQHF
TRBV3-1/TRBV3-2	TRBJ2-1	NA	NA	TGTGCCAGCAGCCAAGAGGCAGGGTACAATGAGCAGTTCTTC	CASSQEAGYNEQFF
TRBV7-9	TRBJ1-1	NA	NA	TGTGCCAGCAGCCCCACCAGGGCTATGAACACTGAAGCTTTCTTT	CASSPTRAMNTEAFF
TRBV5-4	TRBJ1-4	NA	NA	TGTGCCAGCAGCTGGGGAGTGGGCGGGGCTAATGAAAAACTGTTTTTT	CASSWGVGGANEKLFF
TRBV11-1	TRBJ1-5	NA	TRBD1	TGTGCCAGCAGCTTACCGCTTGCAGGGGGCCAGCCCCAGCATTTT	CASSLPLAGGQPQHF
TRBV3-1/TRBV3-2	TRBJ1-4	NA	NA	TGTGCCAGCAGCCAAGCCAGGAGGGTTGAAAAACTGTTTTTT	CASSQARRVEKLFF
TRBV19	TRBJ1-5	NA	NA	TGTGCCAGTAGTATCGCAGGGAGGAGCAATCAGCCCCAGCATTTT	CASSIAGRSNQPQHF
TRBV27	TRBJ1-1	NA	NA	TGTGCCAGCAGTTCCAGAAGCGACACTGAAGCTTTCTTT	CASSSRSDTEAFF
TRBV12-3/TRBV12-4	TRBJ1-5	NA	NA	TGTGCCAGCAGGCGCAGGGATTCGGAGCCCCAGCATTTT	CASRRRDSEPQHF
TRBV30	TRBJ1-1	NA	NA	TGTGCCTGGCACAGGGTAATAAACACTGAAGCTTTCTTT	CAWHRVINTEAFF
TRBV28	TRBJ2-7	NA	NA	TGTGCCAGCAGGACAGGCATCTACGAGCAGTACTTC	CASRTGIYEQYF
TRBV7-7	TRBJ2-7	NA	TRBD1	TGTGCCAGCAGCTTAGGACAGGGAAGCTCCTACGAGCAGTACTTC	CASSLGQGSSYEQYF
TRBV5-6	TRBJ2-7	NA	NA	TGTGCCAGCAGCTCCATTCTCCGGACCCCACAGGGCTACGAGCAGTACTTC	CASSSILRTPQGYEQYF
TRBV7-3	TRBJ2-3	NA	TRBD1	TGTGCCAGCAGCCCCGTCCTAAGGACAGGGGGCGCAGATACGCAGTATTTT	CASSPVLRTGGADTQYF
TRBV18	TRBJ2-3	NA	TRBD2	TGTGCCAGCTCACCCCCCAACGGACTAGCGGGCACAGATACGCAGTATTTT	CASSPPNGLAGTDTQYF
TRBV7-2	TRBJ2-3	NA	NA	TGTGCCAGCAGCCCTCTCGCGGCTAGCACAGATACGCAGTATTTT	CASSPLAASTDTQYF